A few counts support the clone carrying this TCR beta chain. The target antigen is unknown. This sample stems from a study of T cell responses to AZD1222 COVID-19 vaccine. The table came from immunoSEQ multiplex PCR; TCRdb's copy has only in-frame clones and leaves some out. This table has approximately 130,000 clones, 80% to 95% appearing once. Study outcomes and limitations: The sample set comprised mostly white British donors with more females, and clonal diversity was possibly underestimated. Mapped onto spike, vaccine-associated CD4 TCRs spanned it and were dominant at 160-218 and 743-854.

V was pared by 7 bases and J by 2 bases, with 15 bases between. Germline lookup yields CDR1 ENHRY and CDR2 SYGVKD. The CDR3 consists of 15 residues. The sequence was obtained from an adult in good health. The chain couples TRBV10-3 to TRBJ1-5; D call uncertain. The sequences come from peripheral blood, collected on day 0 of AZD1222 vaccination. The CDR3 nucleotides read TGTGCCATCAAGGGTAGTCGAGATGGCAATCAGCCCCAGCATTTT. Its protein product is CAIKGSRDGNQPQHF.